This TCR beta chain was sequenced in a study of cytomegalovirus exposure and HLA in healthy donors. Trimming took off 2 bases at V and 2 bases at J, with 7 bases between the two ends. Germline CDR1 reads SGHTA; CDR2 reads FQGNSA. The CDR3 contains 13 residues. Primers: 60 Vbeta forward and 13 Jbeta reverse. Generated by immunoSEQ multiplex PCR, the TCRdb table keeps only in-frame clones and is missing some. The profile shows some 140,000 clones, about 68% of them singletons. The rearrangement joins TRBV7-2 to TRBJ2-7; tentatively, D is TRBD1 (5 bases). Material: PBMCs. This receptor was identified in a man younger than 40 in good health and CMV-seronegative. CDR3 nucleotide sequence: TGTGCCAGCAGCTTACAGGGAACCTACGAGCAGTACTTC. It encodes CASSLQGTYEQYF.